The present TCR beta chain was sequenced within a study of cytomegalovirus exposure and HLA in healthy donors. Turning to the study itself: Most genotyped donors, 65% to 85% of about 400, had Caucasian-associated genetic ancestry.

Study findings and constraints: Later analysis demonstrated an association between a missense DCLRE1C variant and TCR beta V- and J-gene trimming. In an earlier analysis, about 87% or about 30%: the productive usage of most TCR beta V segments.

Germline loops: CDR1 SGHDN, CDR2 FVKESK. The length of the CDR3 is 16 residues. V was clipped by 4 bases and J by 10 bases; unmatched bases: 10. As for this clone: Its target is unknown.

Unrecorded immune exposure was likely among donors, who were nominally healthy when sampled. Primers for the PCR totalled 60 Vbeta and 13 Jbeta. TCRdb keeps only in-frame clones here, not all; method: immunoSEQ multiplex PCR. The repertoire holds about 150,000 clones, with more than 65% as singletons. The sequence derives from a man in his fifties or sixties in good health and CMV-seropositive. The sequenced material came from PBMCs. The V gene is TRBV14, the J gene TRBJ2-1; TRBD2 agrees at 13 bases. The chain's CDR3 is CASSLGGLAGAQEQFF. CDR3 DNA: TGTGCCAGCAGCCTAGGCGGACTAGCGGGAGCACAGGAGCAGTTCTTC.